The rows below give T cell receptor beta chains drawn from one sample of a study of a mutant IDH1 vaccine in newly diagnosed glioma. No antigens are known for them. Some clones are missing from TCRdb's copy, which holds only in-frame ones; the method was immunoSEQ multiplex PCR. Counted here are over 80,000 clones, more than 80% occurring once; the ten biggest clones make up approximately 5.4%. The sample consisted of PBMCs, taken from a glioma patient whose treatment included an IDH1 peptide vaccine. The receptor source for this set is a man aged 35 to 55 with glioma. The CDR3 runs from the conserved cysteine through the conserved F or W. A D gene is named only where the DNA matches it firmly. Only part of the rows carry a size: once, few, many, or a class if the clone is expanded.

clone size,V gene,CDR3 length,J gene,D gene,CDR3 DNA,CDR3 protein
NA,TRBV30,12,TRBJ2-7,NA,TGTGCCTGGAGTACAGGGTACTACGAGCAGTACTTC,CAWSTGYYEQYF
NA,TRBV6-6,16,TRBJ2-5,NA,TGTGCCAGCAGTTACCCGGCCAGGCTGACCCAAGAGACCCAGTACTTC,CASSYPARLTQETQYF
NA,TRBV7-9,12,TRBJ2-3,NA,TGTGCCAGCAGCTTAGCGACAGATACGCAGTATTTT,CASSLATDTQYF
NA,TRBV7-9,16,TRBJ1-2,TRBD1,TGTGCCAGCAGCTATGGTGCAGGGGGCGCGGGCTATGGCTACACCTTC,CASSYGAGGAGYGYTF
NA,TRBV19,15,TRBJ2-7,NA,TGTGCCAGTAGTATTGGGGGCGCTGGTCCCTACGAGCAGTACTTC,CASSIGGAGPYEQYF
once,TRBV11-1,15,TRBJ2-7,NA,TGTGCCAGCAGCTTAGGGACCGAGATCTCCTACGAGCAGTACTTC,CASSLGTEISYEQYF
NA,TRBV4-2,16,TRBJ2-7,NA,TGTGCCAGCAGCCAAGATCTTACAGGAAGCTCCTACGAGCAGTACTTC,CASSQDLTGSSYEQYF
NA,TRBV6-5,15,TRBJ1-1,NA,TGTGCCAGCAGATCAAGGGCCAACCCCTACTGGGAAGCTTTCTTT,CASRSRANPYWEAFF
NA,TRBV6-4,13,TRBJ2-1,NA,TGTGCCAGCAGTCCGGGCTCCTACAATGAGCAGTTCTTC,CASSPGSYNEQFF
NA,TRBV20-1,11,TRBJ2-3,NA,TGCAGTGCTGACAGCTCAGATACGCGGTATTTT,CSADSSDTRYF
NA,TRBV6-5,13,TRBJ1-2,NA,TGTGCCAGCAGTTACTCAGGGGGGTATGGCTACACCTTC,CASSYSGGYGYTF
NA,TRBV25-1,15,TRBJ2-5,NA,TGTGCCAGCAGCGAAGGGTCCCGGTTCGTAGAGACCCAGTACTTC,CASSEGSRFVETQYF
NA,TRBV19,15,TRBJ2-1,NA,TGTGCCAGTAGTATTGGGGACGGATTCTACAATGAGCAGTTCTTC,CASSIGDGFYNEQFF
NA,TRBV10-2,17,TRBJ2-1,TRBD2,TGCGCCAGCGGTGGGGCTAGCGGGGGACCTGGGGGGAATGAGCAGTTCTTC,CASGGASGGPGGNEQFF
NA,TRBV9,17,TRBJ2-3,NA,TGTGCCAGCAGCCCTACGGGGAGTCCAATTTACACAGATACGCAGTATTTT,CASSPTGSPIYTDTQYF
NA,TRBV5-5,13,TRBJ1-1,NA,TGTGCCAGCAGCTTGTGGGGGAACACTGAAGCTTTCTTT,CASSLWGNTEAFF
few,TRBV2,13,TRBJ1-1,NA,TGTGCCAGCAGTGAAGGGGGAGGCACTGAAGCTTTCTTT,CASSEGGGTEAFF
medium-sized,TRBV29-1,15,TRBJ2-2,NA,TGCAGCGCTGTAACCGGGACGGTGAACACCGGGGAGCTGTTTTTT,CSAVTGTVNTGELFF
NA,TRBV6-4,17,TRBJ1-1,NA,TGTGCCAGCAGTGACTCCCCTCAGGTTGGGGTTAACACTGAAGCTTTCTTT,CASSDSPQVGVNTEAFF
NA,TRBV2,18,TRBJ2-1,TRBD1,TGTGCCAGCAGTGGGCTCCGGGACAGGGGCGAACGCTACAATGAGCAGTTCTTC,CASSGLRDRGERYNEQFF
NA,TRBV7-2,14,TRBJ2-7,TRBD1,TGTGCCAGCAGCTCACAGGGGTCCGCCTACGAGCAGTACTTC,CASSSQGSAYEQYF
once,TRBV19,15,TRBJ2-1,NA,TGTGCCAGTATTCCAGACAGGAGCTCCTACAATGAGCAGTTCTTC,CASIPDRSSYNEQFF
NA,TRBV18,16,TRBJ2-7,NA,TGTGCCAGCTCACCAGATCTTGTACAGGGTCAGGACGAGCAGTACTTC,CASSPDLVQGQDEQYF
NA,TRBV5-6,17,TRBJ1-6,NA,TGTGCCAGCAGCTTGACGGCAGGACCCCTATATAATTCACCCCTCCACTTT,CASSLTAGPLYNSPLHF
NA,TRBV5-6,16,TRBJ2-7,NA,TGTGCCAGCAGCTCCAGGGGACTATTGCAGGCTCGCGAGCAGTACTTC,CASSSRGLLQAREQYF
few,TRBV6-4,15,TRBJ2-2,TRBD1,TGTGCCAGCAGTCGACAGGGGGAGAACACCGGGGAGCTGTTTTTT,CASSRQGENTGELFF
once,TRBV5-1,14,TRBJ1-2,NA,TGCGCCAGCAGCACCGAACCGTGGCACTATGGCTACACCTTC,CASSTEPWHYGYTF
few,TRBV12-5,12,TRBJ1-1,NA,TGTGCTAGTGGTTTGATGCCCCGAGAGGCTTTCTTT,CASGLMPREAFF
NA,TRBV10-1,18,TRBJ2-1,TRBD2,TGCGCCAGCAGTGAGGGACTAGCGGGGGGTCTCTCCTACAATGAGCAGTTCTTC,CASSEGLAGGLSYNEQFF